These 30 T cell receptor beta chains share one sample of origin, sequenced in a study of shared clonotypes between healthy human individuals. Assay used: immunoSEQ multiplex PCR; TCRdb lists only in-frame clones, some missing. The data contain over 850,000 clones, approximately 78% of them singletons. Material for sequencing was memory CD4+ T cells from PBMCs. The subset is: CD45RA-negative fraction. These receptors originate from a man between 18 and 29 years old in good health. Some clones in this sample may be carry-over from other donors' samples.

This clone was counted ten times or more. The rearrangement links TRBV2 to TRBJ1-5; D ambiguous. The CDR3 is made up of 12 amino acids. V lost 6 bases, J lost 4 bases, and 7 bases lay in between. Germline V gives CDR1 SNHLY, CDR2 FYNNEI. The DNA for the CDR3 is TGTGCCAGCAGCGCGCAGAATCAGCCCCAGCATTTT. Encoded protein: CASSAQNQPQHF.

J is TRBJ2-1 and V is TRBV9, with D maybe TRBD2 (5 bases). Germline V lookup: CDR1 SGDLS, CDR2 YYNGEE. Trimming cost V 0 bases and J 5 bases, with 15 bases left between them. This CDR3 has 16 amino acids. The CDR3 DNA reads TGTGCCAGCAGCGTAGCACCAGCGGCTATCGACAATGAGCAGTTCTTC. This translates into CASSVAPAAIDNEQFF. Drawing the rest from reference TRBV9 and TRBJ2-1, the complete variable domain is DSGVTQTPKHLITATGQRVTLRCSPRSGDLSVYWYQQSLDQGLQFLIQYYNGEERAKGNILERFSAQQFPDLHSELNLSSLELGDSALYFCASSVAPAAIDNEQFFGPGTRLTVL.

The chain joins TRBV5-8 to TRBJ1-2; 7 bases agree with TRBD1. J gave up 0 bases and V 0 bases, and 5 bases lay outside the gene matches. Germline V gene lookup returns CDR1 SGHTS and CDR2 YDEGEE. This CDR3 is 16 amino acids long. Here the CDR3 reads CASSLGGQLTNYGYTF. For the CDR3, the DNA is TGTGCCAGCAGCTTGGGGGGACAGCTGACTAACTATGGCTACACCTTC.

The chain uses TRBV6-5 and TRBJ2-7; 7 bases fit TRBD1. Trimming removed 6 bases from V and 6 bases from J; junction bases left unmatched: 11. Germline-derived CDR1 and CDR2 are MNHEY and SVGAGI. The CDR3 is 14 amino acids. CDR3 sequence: CASRRDRDRGEQYF. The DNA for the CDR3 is TGTGCCAGCAGGCGAGACAGGGATAGGGGCGAGCAGTACTTC.

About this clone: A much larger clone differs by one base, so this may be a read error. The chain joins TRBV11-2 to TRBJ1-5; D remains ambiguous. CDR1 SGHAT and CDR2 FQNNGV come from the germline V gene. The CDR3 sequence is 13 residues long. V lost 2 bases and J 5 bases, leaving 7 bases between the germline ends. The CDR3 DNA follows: TGTGCCAGCAGCTTAAGGGATGATCAGCCCCAGCATTTT. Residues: CASSLRDDQPQHF.

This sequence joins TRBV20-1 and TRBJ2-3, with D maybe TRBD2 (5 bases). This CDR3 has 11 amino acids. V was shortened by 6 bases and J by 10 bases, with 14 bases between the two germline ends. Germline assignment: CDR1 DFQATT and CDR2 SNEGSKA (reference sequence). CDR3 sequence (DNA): TGCAGTGCACCCTGGACGGAGGCGCAGTATTTT. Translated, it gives CSAPWTEAQYF.

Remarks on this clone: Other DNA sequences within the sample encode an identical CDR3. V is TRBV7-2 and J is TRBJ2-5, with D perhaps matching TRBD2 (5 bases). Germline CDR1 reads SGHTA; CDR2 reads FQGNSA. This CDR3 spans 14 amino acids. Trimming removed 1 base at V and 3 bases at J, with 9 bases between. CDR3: CASSLGGREETQYF. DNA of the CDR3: TGTGCCAGCAGCTTAGGAGGGCGAGAAGAGACCCAGTACTTC. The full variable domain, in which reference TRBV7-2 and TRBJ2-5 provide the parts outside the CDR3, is GAGVSQSPSNKVTEKGKDVELRCDPISGHTALYWYRQSLGQGLEFLIYFQGNSAPDKSGLPSDRFSAERTGGSVSTLTIQRTQQEDSAVYLCASSLGGREETQYFGPGTRLLVL.

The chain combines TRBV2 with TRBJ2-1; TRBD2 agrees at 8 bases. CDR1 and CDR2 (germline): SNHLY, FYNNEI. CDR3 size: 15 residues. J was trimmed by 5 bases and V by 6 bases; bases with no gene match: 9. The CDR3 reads CASSPTAGVNNEQFF. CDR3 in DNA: TGTGCCAGCAGCCCAACAGCGGGAGTGAACAATGAGCAGTTCTTC.

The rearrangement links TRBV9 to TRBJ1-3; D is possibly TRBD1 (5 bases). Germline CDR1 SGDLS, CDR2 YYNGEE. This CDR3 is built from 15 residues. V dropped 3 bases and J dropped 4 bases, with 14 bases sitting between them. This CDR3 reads CASSAHHGAGNTIYF. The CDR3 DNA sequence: TGTGCCAGCAGCGCACATCATGGGGCGGGAAACACCATATATTTT.

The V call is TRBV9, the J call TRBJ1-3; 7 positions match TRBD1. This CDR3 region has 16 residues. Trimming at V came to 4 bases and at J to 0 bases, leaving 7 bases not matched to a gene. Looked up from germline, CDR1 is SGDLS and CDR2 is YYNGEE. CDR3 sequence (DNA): TGTGCCAGCAGCCCACAGGGGTCGAGCTCTGGAAACACCATATATTTT. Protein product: CASSPQGSSSGNTIYF.

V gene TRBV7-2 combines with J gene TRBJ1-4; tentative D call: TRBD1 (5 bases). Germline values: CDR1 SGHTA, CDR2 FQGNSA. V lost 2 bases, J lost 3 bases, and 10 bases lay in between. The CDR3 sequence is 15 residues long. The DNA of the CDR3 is TGTGCCAGCAGCTTACAGGGCCCTGCTAATGAAAAACTGTTTTTT. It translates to CASSLQGPANEKLFF.

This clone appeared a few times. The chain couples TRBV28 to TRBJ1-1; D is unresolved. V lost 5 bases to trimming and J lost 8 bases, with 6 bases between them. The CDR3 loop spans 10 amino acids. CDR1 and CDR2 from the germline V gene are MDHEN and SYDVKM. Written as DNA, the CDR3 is TGTGCCAGCAGTCGATACGAAGCTTTCTTT. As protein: CASSRYEAFF. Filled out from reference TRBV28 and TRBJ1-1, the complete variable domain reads DVKVTQSSRYLVKRTGEKVFLECVQDMDHENMFWYRQDPGLGLRLIYFSYDVKMKEKGDIPEGYSVSREKKERFSLILESASTNQTSMYLCASSRYEAFFGQGTRLTVV.

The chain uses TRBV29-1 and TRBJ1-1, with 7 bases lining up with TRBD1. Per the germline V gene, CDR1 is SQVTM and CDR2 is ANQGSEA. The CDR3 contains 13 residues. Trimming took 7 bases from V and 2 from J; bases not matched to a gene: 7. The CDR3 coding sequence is TGCAGCGGGAGGGCAGGGGGTAACACTGAAGCTTTCTTT. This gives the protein CSGRAGGNTEAFF. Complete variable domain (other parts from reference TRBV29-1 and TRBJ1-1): SAVISQKPSRDICQRGTSLTIQCQVDSQVTMMFWYRQQPGQSLTLIATANQGSEATYESGFVIDKFPISRPNLTFSTLTVSNMSPEDSSIYLCSGRAGGNTEAFFGQGTRLTVV.

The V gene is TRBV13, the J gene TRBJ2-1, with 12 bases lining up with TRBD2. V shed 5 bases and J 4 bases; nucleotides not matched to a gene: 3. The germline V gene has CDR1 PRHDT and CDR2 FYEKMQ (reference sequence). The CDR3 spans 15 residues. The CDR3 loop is CASSLAGGRYNEQFF. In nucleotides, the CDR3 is TGTGCCAGCAGCCTAGCGGGAGGGCGTTACAATGAGCAGTTCTTC.

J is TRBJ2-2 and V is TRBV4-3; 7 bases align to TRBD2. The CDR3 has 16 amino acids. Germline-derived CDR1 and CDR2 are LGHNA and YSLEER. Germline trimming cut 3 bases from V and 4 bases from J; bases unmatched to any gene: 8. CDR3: CASSQKLAAGTGELFF. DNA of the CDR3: TGCGCCAGCAGCCAGAAGCTAGCGGCCGGCACCGGGGAGCTGTTTTTT.

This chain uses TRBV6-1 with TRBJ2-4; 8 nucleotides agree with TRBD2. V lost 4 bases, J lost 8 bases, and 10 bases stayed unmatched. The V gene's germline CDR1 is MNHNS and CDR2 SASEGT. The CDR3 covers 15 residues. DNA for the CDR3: TGTGCCAGCAGTGCCCCAGAGGCGGGAGGCTACATTCAGTACTTC. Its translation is CASSAPEAGGYIQYF.

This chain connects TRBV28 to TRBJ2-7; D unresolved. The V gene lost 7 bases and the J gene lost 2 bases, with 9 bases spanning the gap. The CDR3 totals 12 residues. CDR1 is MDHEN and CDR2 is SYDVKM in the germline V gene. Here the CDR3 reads CASKGNPYEQYF. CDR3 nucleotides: TGTGCCAGCAAAGGCAACCCCTACGAGCAGTACTTC.

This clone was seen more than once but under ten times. The DNA for the CDR3 is TGTGCCAGCAGCCAAGATTTTAGAGGGCTCGCTGAAGCTTTCTTT. This codes for CASSQDFRGLAEAFF. V is TRBV4-2 and J is TRBJ1-1; D remains ambiguous. CDR3 length: 15 amino acids. In germline, CDR1 is LGHNA, CDR2 YNFKEQ. V lost 0 bases, J lost 6 bases, and 14 bases lay in between.

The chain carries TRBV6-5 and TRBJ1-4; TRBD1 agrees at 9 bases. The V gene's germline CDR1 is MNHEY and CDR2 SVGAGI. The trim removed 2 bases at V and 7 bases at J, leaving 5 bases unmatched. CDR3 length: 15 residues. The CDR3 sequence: CASSYHRGRGEKLFF. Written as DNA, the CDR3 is TGTGCCAGCAGTTACCACAGGGGGCGCGGTGAAAAACTGTTTTTT.

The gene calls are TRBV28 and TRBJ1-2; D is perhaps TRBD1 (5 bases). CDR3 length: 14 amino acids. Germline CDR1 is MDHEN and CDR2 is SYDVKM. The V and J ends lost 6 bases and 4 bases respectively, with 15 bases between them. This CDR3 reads CASRLNGGPYGYTF. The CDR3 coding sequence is TGTGCCAGCAGACTAAACGGGGGTCCCTATGGCTACACCTTC.

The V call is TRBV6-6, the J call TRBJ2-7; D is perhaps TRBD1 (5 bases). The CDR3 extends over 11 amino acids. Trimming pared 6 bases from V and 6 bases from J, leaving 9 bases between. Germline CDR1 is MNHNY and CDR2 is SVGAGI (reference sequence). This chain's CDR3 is CASSMGPEQYF. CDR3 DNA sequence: TGTGCCAGCAGCATGGGGCCCGAGCAGTACTTC.

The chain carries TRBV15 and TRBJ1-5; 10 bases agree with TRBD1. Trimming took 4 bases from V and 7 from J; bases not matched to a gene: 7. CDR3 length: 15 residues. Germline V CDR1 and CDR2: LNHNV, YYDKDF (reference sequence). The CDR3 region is CATSMTRDRGQPQHF. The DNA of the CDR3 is TGTGCCACCAGCATGACCCGGGACAGGGGACAGCCCCAGCATTTT.

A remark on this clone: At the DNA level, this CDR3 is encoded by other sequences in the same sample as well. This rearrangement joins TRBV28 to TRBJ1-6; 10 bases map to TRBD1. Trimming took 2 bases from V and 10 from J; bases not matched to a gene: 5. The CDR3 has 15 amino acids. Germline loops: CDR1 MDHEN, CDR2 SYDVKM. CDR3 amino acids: CASSLGGTGVSPLHF. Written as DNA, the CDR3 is TGTGCCAGCAGTTTAGGGGGGACAGGGGTGTCACCCCTCCACTTT.

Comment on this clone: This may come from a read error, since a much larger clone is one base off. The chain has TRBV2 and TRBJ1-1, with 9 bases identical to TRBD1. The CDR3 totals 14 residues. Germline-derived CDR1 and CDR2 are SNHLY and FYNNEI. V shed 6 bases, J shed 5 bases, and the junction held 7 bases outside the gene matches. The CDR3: CASRTGQGRTEAFF. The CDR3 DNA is TGTGCCAGCAGGACTGGACAGGGGAGGACTGAAGCTTTCTTT.

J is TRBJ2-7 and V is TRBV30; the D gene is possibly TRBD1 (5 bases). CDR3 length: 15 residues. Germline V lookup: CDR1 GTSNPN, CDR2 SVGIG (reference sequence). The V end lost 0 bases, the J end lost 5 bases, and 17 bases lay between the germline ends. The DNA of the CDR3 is TGTGCCTGGAGTGTAATTGACAGTGCGTCCAACGAGCAGTACTTC. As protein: CAWSVIDSASNEQYF.

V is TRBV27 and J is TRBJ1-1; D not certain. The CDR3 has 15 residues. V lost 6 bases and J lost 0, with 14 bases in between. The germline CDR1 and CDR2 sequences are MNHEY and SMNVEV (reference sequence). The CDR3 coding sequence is TGTGCCAGCAGCGTGTTTACACCCTTGAACACTGAAGCTTTCTTT. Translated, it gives CASSVFTPLNTEAFF.

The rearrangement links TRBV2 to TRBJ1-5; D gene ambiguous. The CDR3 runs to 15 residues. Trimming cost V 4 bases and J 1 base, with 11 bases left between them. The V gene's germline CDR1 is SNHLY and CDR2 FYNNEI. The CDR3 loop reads CASSVTANSNQPQHF. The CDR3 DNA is TGTGCCAGCAGTGTTACGGCCAACAGCAATCAGCCCCAGCATTTT.

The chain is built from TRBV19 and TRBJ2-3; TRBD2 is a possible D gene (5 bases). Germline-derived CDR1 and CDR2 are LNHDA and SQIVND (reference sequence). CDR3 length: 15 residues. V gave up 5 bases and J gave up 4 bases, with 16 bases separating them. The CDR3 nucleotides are TGTGCCAGTAGTCCCGGGGAAGCGGTACCAGATACGCAGTATTTT. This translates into CASSPGEAVPDTQYF.

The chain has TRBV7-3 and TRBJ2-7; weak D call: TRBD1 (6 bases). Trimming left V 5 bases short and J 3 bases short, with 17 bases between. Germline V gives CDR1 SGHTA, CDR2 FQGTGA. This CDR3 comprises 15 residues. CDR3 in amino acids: CASSTSVGASYEQYF. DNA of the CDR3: TGTGCCAGCAGCACCTCCGTGGGGGCTAGCTACGAGCAGTACTTC.

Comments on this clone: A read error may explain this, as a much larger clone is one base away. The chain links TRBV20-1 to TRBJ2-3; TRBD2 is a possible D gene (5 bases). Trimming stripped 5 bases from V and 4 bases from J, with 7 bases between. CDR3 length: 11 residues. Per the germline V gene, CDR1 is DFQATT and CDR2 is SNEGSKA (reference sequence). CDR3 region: CSAGSPDTQYF. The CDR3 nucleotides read TGCAGTGCTGGGAGCCCAGATACGCAGTATTTT.